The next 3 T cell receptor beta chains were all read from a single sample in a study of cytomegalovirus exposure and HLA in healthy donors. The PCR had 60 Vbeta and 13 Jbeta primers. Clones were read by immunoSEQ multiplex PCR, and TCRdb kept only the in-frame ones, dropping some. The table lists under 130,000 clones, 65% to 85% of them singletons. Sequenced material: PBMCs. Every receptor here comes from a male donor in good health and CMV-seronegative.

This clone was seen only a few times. Here the CDR3 DNA reads TGTGCCAGCAGCCAAGGTGTCGGGATGGGATATAGCAATCAGCCCCAGCATTTT. Protein sequence: CASSQGVGMGYSNQPQHF. The chain uses TRBV16 and TRBJ1-5; D gene unclear. Germline V gene data show CDR1 as KGHSY and CDR2 as FQNENV. The CDR3 runs to 18 residues. V lost 2 bases and J lost 0, with 17 bases in between.

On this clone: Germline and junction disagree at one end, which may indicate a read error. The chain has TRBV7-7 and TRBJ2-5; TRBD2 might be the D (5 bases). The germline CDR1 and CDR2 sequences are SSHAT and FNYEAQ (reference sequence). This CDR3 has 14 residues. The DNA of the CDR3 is TGTGCTAGCAGTCCCGGACTGGGCCGAAGGGCCCAGTACTTC. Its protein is CASSPGLGRRAQYF.

The CDR3 bases are TGTGCCAGCAGTGCAAACCCCCGACTAGCGGTAAGCTCCTACAATGAGCAGTTCTTC. Protein: CASSANPRLAVSSYNEQFF. The J gene is TRBJ2-1, the V gene TRBV27, with 9 bases fitting TRBD2. Trimming took 5 bases from V and 0 from J; bases not matched to a gene: 14. Germline V gives CDR1 MNHEY, CDR2 SMNVEV (reference sequence). The CDR3 loop spans 19 amino acids.